This TCR beta chain stems from a study of regulatory and conventional T cells in RAG deficiency (dated by TCRdb to 2017 to 2019). Context from the whole study: High-throughput TCR beta sequencing was used to compare the diversity and composition of the Treg, conventional CD4+ and CD8+ T cell repertoires of RAG-deficient patients with those of healthy controls.

Comment on this clone: The antigen this receptor binds is unknown. No much larger clone exists at a distance of one base, and base qualities are not known.

Before genomic DNA extraction, conventional CD4+ T cells were isolated from blood as CD25-low CD127-high cells. Repertoire analyses used several healthy control donors as the comparison group. The study at large found these results: Markedly lower Shannon entropy and higher Simpson indices were observed in RAG-deficient patients than in control T-cell subpopulations. Sorted CD25-high CD127-low cells from Omenn syndrome patients may represent peripherally activated cells rather than bona fide Treg cells. All patient T-cell subsets had shorter CDR3 lengths; Omenn syndrome patients showed >75% Treg-Tconv repertoire overlap at nucleotide and amino acid level. For some subjects, some analyses of T-cell subsets were not performed. Unique TCR beta sequences from Treg cells were approximately 100-fold fewer in Omenn syndrome and CID/AS patients than controls, versus about 9.9-fold for other subsets.

The V end loses 3 bases and the J end loses 0 bases, and a stretch of 15 bases separates them. CDR1 and CDR2 (LNHDA, SQIVND) derive from the germline V gene (reference sequence). Measured from the cysteine to the phenylalanine, the CDR3 is 16 residues long. Only the CDR3 region is kept as DNA, spanning 48 bases read in frame from base 1. The method behind the library was the immunoSEQ multiplex PCR assay. Genomic DNA from the sorted T-cell subsets was used to amplify and sequence rearranged TCR beta chain products. The published analysis was carried out like this. Shannon entropy and Simpson indices were used to measure the diversity of productive TCR beta rearrangements in each repertoire. To assess clonal expansion, the frequencies of the 100 most abundant productive TCR beta clonotypes were added up as a share of total reads. The TRB repertoires were evaluated with a self-reactivity index based on amino acid usage at CDR3beta positions 6 and 7. Repertoire analyses used two-way ANOVA; flow cytometric analyses used Student t or Mann-Whitney tests. The immuneACCESS repertoire file appears here via TCRdb, limited to in-frame rearrangements. These files lack a portion of the clones; in checked studies, under half of the deficit traces to unresolved V genes, and the cause of the others is not known. V and J calls and clone size follow that table, whereas D and trimming were derived from the DNA. This sample is represented by 20,000 to 25,000 clones; 95% to 97% of them were singletons. Clones ranked in the top ten supply over 1% of the sample.

These sequences were also reported in another study, on regulatory T cells. As the second study states: The multiplex PCR used 52 forward TRBV primers and 13 reverse TRBJ primers, with assay-based and computational corrections for amplification bias. In patients, repertoires had restricted unique TRB V-J pairs and skewed V and J gene usage, with regulatory T cells showing the most marked changes. T-cell receptor beta repertoires of sorted regulatory, conventional CD4+ and CD8+ T cells were compared between CD3G-deficient patients and healthy controls. Peripheral blood mononuclear cells were isolated by Ficoll density separation. Within the immunoSEQ assay, multiplex PCR amplified rearranged TRB loci from genomic DNA. TRB amplicons were sequenced using an Illumina HiSeq platform. Raw sequences were error-filtered and aligned to reference gene sequences by custom algorithms and were subsequently analyzed with the immunoSEQ online tools. Productive and nonproductive TRB rearrangement frequencies were evaluated among both unique and total sequences. Groups were compared by t tests, Mann-Whitney tests or two-way ANOVA performed in Prism software.

The chain joins TRBV19 to TRBJ2-7; TRBD2 is a possible D gene, resting on 5 matching bases. This receptor was taken from a human donor in good health. The sequencing input was CD25- CD4+ T cells sorted from blood. For the CDR3, the sequence is CASSISGSVSSYEQYF. The base sequence is TGTGCCAGTAGTATTTCGGGATCCGTTAGCTCCTACGAGCAGTACTTC.